These T cell receptor beta chains were read from a single sample in a study of early T cells in non-severe SARS-CoV-2 infection. In TCRdb, the 5' RACE reads were re-called with MiXCR into one record per CDR3 protein. The table has about 50,000 distinct CDR3 sequences, under 7.5% seen once. Here the sequenced sample was whole blood, taken at baseline. All receptors derive from an adult who was a healthcare worker with PCR-confirmed SARS-CoV-2 infection or an uninfected control (not recorded which). CDR3s include the opening cysteine and the closing phenylalanine or tryptophan. Fields, in order: D gene, clone size, J gene, V gene, CDR3 DNA, CDR3 protein. A D gene is named only where the DNA matches it firmly. Rows give clone size only sometimes, using once, few, many, or a class for an expanded clone.

>.|.|TRBJ2-7|TRBV11-2
TGTGCCAGCAGCTTAATTTCCTACGAGCAGTACTTC
CASSLISYEQYF
>TRBD2|once|TRBJ2-2|TRBV11-2
TGTGCCAACCCGACGACTAGCGGGCTCAACACCGGGGAGCTGTTTTTT
CANPTTSGLNTGELFF
>.|.|TRBJ2-7|TRBV12-3/TRBV12-4
TGTGCCAGCAGTTTAGTTACCGGGACCCGGAGCTCCTACGAGCAGTACTTC
CASSLVTGTRSSYEQYF
>TRBD1|many|TRBJ2-3|TRBV5-4
TGTGCCAGCAGCTCCGATCCGGGACAGGCCACAGATACGCAGTATTTT
CASSSDPGQATDTQYF
>TRBD1|many|TRBJ1-6|TRBV20-1
TGCAGTGCTAGAGACTCCCTACCGGGACAGGGTGTTTCACCCCTCCACTTT
CSARDSLPGQGVSPLHF
>.|many|TRBJ2-3|TRBV7-9
TGTGCCAGCAGCCGAACCCGGATTGGCACAGATACGCAGTATTTT
CASSRTRIGTDTQYF
>.|.|TRBJ1-6|TRBV4-3
TGCGCCAGCAGCCAAGATCGGGGGAATTCACCCCTCCACTTT
CASSQDRGNSPLHF
>.|many|TRBJ1-4|TRBV5-1
TGCGCCAGCAGCGTCCTGACGGGAACTAATGAAAAACTGTTTTTT
CASSVLTGTNEKLFF
>TRBD1|.|TRBJ2-7|TRBV11-3
TGTGCCAGCAGCAGACGACAGGGGGTATACGAGCAGTACTTC
CASSRRQGVYEQYF
>.|many|TRBJ1-4|TRBV4-2
TGTGCCAGCAGCCAAACCGGGGGCGCAACTAATGAAAAACTGTTTTTT
CASSQTGGATNEKLFF